This T cell receptor beta chain came from a study of blood T cell repertoires in COVID-19. As regards this clone: One end of the junction does not line up with germline, which may come from a read error.

Using immunoSEQ multiplex PCR, the repertoire was profiled, and TCRdb retains in-frame clones only, with some absent. The sample holds 200,000 or so clones, over 80% seen once. Looked up from germline, CDR1 is SGHNT and CDR2 is YYREEE (reference sequence). CDR3 size: 16 residues. Sequences were obtained from peripheral blood. The chain combines TRBV5-4 with TRBJ1-2; 10 bases fit TRBD1. This receptor was obtained from a man aged 25-45 years with COVID-19, enrolled during active disease. CDR3 bases: TGTGCCAGCAGCCATTGGACAGGGGGTATGAACTATGGCCACACCTTC. Its protein product is CASSHWTGGMNYGHTF.